This T cell receptor (beta chain) was found in a study of identical twins. Notes on the study in general: Low generation probability was overrepresented in out-of-frame alpha sequences shared by twins. Reduced insertions were recorded for abundant cord blood beta clonotypes, with no such pattern in memory repertoires.

Concerning this clonotype itself: Antigen: not known.

MiXCR, run by TCRdb on the 5' RACE reads, gives a single entry per CDR3 protein. Here the sample spans some 1,700,000 distinct CDR3 sequences, 32% being singletons. Per the germline V gene, CDR1 is SGHRS and CDR2 is YFSETQ. V was cut by 6 bases and J by 5 bases, with 14 bases left in between. CDR3 length equals 13 residues. The chain employs TRBV5-1 and TRBJ2-5; D unclear. The receptor comes from a newborn girl in good health. Sample: cord blood. CDR3 nucleotides: TGCGCCAGCACCGACAACTTCGGTGAGACCCAGTACTTC. Translated: CASTDNFGETQYF.